Reported below is one TCR beta chain. The antigen remains unidentified. The sequenced fragment ends 3 residues before the CDR3 boundary, so the rest is inferred from the germline J gene. This record belongs to a study of T cells in women clearing cervical HPV infection. Sequencing used immunoSEQ multiplex PCR; TCRdb keeps in-frame clones, though not all of them. This table lists some 30,000 clones. Whole-study findings and limits: Combining TCR richness with V gene abundances gave around 0.87 AUC.

From germline, CDR1 is SGHRS and CDR2 YFSETQ. With V trimmed by 7 bases and J by 1 base, 7 bases remained unmatched. The CDR3 is 15 amino acids. The clonotype comes from a woman aged 18 to 75 with a cervical HPV16 infection that either progressed to CIN3+ or cleared (not recorded which). The V gene is TRBV5-1, the J gene TRBJ2-3; 9 bases map to TRBD2. Sequencing was carried out using blood buffy coat. The CDR3 DNA, read in part, is TGCGCCAGCTCACCCGAGCGGGAGGGCACAGATACG. This sequence encodes CASSPEREGTDT. The whole CDR3 sequence is CASSPEREGTDTQYF.